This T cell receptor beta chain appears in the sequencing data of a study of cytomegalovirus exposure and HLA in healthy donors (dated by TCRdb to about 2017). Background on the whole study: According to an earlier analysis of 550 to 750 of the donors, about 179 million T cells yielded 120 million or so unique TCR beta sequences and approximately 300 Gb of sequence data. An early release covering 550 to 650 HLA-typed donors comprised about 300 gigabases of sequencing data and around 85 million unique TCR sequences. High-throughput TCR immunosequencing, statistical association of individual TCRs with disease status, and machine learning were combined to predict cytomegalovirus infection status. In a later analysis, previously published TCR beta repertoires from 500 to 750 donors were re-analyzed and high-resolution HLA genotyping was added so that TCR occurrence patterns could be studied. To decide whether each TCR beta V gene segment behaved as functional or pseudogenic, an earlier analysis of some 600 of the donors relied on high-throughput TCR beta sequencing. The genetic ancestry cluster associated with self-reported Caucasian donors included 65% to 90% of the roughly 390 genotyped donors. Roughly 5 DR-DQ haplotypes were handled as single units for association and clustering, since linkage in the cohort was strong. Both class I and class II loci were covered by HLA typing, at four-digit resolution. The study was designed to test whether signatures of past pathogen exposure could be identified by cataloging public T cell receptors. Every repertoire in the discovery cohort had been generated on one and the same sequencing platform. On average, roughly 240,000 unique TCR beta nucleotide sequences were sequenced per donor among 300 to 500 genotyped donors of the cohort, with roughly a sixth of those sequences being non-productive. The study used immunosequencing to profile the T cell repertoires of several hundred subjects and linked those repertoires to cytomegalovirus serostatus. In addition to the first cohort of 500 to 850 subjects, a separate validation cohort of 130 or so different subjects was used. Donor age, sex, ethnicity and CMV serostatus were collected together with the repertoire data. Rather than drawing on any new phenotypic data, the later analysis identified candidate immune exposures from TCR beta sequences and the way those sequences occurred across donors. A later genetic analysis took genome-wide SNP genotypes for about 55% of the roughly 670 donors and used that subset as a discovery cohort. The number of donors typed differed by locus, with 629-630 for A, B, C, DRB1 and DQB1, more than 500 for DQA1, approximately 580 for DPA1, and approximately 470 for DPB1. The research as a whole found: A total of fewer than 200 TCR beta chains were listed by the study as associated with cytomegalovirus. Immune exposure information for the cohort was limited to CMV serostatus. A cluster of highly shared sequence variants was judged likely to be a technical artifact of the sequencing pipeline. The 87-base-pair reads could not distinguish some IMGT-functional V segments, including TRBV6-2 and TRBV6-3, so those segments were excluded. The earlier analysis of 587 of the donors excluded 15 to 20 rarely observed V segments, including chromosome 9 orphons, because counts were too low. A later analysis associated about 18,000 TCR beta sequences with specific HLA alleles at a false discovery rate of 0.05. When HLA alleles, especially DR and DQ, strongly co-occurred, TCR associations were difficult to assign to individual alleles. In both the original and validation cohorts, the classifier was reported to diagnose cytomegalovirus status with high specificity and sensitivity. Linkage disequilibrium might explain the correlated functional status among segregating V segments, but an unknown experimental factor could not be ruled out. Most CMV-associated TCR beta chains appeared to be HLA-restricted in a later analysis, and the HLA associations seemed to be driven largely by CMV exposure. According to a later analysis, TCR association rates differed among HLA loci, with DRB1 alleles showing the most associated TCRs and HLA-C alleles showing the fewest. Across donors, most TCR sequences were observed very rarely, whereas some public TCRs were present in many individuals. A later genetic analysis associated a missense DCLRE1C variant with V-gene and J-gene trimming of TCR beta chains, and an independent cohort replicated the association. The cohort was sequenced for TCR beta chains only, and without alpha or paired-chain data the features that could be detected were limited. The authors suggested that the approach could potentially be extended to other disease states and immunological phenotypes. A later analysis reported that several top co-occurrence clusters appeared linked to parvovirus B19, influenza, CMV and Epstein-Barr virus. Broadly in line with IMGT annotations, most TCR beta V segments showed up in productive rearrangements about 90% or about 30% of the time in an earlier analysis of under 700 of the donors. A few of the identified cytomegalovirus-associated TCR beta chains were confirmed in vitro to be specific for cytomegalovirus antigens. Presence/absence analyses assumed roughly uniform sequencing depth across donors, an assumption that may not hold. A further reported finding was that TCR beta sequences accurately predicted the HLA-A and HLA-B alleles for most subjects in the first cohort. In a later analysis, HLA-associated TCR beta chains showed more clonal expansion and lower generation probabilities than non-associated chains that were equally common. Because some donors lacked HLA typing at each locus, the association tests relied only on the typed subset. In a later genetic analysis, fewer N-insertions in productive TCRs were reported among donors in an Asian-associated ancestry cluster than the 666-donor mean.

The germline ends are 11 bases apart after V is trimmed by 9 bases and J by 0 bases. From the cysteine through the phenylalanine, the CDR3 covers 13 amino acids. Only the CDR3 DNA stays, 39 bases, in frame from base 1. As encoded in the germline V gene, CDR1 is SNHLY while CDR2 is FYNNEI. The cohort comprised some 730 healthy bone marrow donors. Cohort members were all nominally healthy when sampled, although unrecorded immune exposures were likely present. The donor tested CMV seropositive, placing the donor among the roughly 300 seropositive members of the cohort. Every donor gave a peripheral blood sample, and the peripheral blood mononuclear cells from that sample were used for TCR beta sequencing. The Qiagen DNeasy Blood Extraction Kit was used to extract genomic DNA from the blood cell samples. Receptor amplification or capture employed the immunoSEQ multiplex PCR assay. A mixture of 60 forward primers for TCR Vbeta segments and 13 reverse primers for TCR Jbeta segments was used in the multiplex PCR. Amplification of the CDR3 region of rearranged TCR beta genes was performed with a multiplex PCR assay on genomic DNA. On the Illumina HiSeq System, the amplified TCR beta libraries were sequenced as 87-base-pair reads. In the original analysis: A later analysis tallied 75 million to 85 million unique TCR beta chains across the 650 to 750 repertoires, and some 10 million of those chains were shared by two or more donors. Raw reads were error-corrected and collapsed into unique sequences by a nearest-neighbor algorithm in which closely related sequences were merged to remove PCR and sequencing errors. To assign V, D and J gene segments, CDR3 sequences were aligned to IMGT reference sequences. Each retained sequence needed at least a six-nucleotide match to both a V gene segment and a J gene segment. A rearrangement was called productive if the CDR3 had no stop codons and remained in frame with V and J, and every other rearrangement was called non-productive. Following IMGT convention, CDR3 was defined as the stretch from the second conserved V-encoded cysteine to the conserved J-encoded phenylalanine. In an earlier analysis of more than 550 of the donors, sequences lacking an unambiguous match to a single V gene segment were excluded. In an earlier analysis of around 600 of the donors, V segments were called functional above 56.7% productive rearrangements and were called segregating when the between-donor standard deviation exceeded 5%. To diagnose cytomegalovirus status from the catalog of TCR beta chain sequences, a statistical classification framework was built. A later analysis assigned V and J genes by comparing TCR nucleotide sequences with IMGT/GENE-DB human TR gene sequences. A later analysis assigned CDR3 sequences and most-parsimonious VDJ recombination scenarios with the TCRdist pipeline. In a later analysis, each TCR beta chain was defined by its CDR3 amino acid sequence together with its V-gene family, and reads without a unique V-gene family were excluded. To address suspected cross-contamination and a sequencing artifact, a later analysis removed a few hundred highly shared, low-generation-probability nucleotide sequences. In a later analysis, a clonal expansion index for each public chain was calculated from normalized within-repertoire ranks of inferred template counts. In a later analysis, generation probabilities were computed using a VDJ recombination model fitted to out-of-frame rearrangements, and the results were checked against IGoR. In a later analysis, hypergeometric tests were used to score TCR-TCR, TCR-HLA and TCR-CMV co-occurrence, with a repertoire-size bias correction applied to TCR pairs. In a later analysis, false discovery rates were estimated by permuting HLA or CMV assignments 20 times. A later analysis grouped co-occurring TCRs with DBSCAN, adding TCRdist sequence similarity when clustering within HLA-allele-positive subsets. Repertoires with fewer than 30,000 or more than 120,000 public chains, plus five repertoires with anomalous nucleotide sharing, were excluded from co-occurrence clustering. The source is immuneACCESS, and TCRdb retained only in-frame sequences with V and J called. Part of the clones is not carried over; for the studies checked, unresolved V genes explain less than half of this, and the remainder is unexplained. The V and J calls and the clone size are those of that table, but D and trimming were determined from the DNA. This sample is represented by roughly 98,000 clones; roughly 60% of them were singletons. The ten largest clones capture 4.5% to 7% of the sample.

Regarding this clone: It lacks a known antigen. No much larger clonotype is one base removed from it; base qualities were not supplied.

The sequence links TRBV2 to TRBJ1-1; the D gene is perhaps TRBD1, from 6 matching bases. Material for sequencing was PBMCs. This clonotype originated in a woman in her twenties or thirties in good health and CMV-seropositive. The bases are TGTGCCAGTAGTACAGGGTTGAACACTGAAGCTTTCTTT. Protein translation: CASSTGLNTEAFF.